This TCR beta chain was captured in a study of OX40 agonist ivuxolimab in advanced cancers. Trimming stripped 0 bases from V and 4 bases from J, with 13 bases between. CDR3 length: 16 amino acids. Germline CDR1 WSHSY, CDR2 SAAADI. The table came from immunoSEQ multiplex PCR; TCRdb's copy has only in-frame clones and leaves some out. The sample gives around 95,000 clones, approximately 90% of which show up once; around 0.16% is in the top ten. The rearrangement joins TRBV10-2 to TRBJ2-1, with D uncertain. This clonotype was sampled from an adult with an advanced solid tumor such as melanoma, head and neck, liver or kidney cancer. Specimen: CD4+ or CD8+ T cells sorted from blood, collected in a trial of the OX40 agonist ivuxolimab. CDR3 coding DNA: TGCGCCAGCAGTGAGTCAGGGTTCACGAAGTACAATGAGCAGTTCTTC. Residues: CASSESGFTKYNEQFF.